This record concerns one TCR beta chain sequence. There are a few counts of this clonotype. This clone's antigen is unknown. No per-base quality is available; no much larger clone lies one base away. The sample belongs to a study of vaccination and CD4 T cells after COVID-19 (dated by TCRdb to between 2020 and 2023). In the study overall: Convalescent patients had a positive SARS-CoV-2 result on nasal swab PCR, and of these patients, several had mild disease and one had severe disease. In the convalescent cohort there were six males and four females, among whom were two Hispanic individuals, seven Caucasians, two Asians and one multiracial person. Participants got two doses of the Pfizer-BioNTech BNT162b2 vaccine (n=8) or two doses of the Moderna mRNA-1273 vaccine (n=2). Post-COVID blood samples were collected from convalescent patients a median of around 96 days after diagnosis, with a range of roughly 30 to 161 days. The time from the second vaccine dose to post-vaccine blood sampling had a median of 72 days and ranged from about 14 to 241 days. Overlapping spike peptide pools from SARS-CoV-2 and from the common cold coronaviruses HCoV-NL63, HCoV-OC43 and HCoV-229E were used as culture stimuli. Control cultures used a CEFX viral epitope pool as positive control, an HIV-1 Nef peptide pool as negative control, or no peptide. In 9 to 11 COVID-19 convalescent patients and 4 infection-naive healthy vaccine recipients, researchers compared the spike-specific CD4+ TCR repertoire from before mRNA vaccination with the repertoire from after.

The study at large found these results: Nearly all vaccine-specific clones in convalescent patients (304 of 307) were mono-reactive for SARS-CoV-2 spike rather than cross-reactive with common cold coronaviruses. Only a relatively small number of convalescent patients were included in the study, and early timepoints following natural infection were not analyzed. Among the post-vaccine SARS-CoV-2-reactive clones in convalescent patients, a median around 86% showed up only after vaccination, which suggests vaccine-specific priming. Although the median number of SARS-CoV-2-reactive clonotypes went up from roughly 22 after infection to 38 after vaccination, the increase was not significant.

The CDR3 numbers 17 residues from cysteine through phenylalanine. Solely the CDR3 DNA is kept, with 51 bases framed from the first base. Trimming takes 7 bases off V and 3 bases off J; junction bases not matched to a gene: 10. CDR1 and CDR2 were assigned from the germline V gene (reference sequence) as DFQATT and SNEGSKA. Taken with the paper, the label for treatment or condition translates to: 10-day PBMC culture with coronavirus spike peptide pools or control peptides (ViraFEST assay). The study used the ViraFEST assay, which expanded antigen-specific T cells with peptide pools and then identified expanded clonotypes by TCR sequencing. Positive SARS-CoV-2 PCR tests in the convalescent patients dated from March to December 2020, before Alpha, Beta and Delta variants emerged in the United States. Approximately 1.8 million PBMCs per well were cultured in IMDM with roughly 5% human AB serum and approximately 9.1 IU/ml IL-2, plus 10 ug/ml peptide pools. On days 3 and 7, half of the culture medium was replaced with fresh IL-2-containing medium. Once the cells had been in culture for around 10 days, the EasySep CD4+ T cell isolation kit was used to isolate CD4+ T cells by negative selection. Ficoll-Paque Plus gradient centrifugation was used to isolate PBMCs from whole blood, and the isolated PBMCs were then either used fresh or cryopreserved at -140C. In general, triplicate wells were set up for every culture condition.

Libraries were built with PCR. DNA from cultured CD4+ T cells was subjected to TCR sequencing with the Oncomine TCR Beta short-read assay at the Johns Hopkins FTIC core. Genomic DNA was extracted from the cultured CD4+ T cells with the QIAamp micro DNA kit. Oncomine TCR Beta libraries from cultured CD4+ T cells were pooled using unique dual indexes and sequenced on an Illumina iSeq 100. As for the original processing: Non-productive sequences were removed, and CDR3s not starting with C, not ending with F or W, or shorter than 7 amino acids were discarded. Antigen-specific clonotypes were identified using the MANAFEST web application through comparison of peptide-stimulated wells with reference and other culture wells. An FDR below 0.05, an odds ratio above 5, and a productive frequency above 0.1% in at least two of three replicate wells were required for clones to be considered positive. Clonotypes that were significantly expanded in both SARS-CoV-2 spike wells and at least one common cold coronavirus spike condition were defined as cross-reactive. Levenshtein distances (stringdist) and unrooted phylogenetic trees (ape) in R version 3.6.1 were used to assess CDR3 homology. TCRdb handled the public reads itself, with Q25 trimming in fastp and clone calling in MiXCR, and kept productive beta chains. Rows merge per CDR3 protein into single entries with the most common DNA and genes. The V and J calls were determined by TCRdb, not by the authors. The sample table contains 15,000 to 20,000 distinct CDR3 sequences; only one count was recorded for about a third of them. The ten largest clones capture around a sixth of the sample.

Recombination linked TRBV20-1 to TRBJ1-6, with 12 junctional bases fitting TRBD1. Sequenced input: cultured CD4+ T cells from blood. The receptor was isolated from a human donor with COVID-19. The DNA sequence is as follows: TGCAGTGTCCGGGACAGGGGGCGAACCCTCTATAATTCACCCCTCCACTTT. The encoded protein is CSVRDRGRTLYNSPLHF.